The T cell receptor (beta chain) under discussion was sequenced for a study of T-cell reconstitution after alpha-beta-depleted transplantation in children. This clonotype showed up many times. Its antigen is unidentified. Unique molecular identifiers were incorporated during preparation of the TCRbeta library. TCRdb re-analysed the PCR reads in MiXCR, keeping a single row per CDR3 protein. The sample has around 100,000 distinct CDR3 sequences, approximately 10% seen once. The study's findings and limits: Expanded graft clones, several hundred of them, were reportedly the source of alpha-beta T cells about two months after transplant.

The CDR3 extends over 15 amino acids. With 5 bases removed from V and 1 base from J, the gap between germline ends came to 11 bases. The sample consisted of PBMCs, taken before TCRalphabeta/CD19-depleted stem cell transplant. This chain connects TRBV12-3 or TRBV12-4 to TRBJ2-2; D is perhaps TRBD1 (6 bases). The sequence was collected from a boy aged 2-15 years with acute lymphoblastic leukemia, due to receive a stem cell transplant. CDR3 in DNA: TGTGCCAGCAGTCCCCGGACAGTGAACACCGGGGAGCTGTTTTTT. It specifies CASSPRTVNTGELFF.